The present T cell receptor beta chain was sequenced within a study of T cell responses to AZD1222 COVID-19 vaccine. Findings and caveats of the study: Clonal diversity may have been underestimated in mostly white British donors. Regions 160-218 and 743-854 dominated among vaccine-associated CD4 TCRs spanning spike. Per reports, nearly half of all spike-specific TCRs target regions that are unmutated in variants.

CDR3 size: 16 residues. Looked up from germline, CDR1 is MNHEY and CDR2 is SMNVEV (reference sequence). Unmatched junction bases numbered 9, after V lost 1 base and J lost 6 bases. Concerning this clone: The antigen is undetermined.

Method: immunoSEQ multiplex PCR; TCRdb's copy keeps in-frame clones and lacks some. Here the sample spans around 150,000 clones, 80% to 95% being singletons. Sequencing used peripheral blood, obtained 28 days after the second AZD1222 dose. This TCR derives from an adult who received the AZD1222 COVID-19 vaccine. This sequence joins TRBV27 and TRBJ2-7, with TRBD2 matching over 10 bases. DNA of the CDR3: TGTGCCAGCAGTTTATTTCCTAGCGGGAGTTTGGGCGAGCAGTACTTC. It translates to CASSLFPSGSLGEQYF.